This TCR beta chain was captured by sequencing in a study of blood T cells in healthy people across ages. Study findings and constraints: Because donor CMV status was unknown, expanded clonotype changes were possibly confounded.

Germline values: CDR1 KGHDR, CDR2 SFDVKD. This CDR3 is built from 14 residues. V dropped 4 bases and J dropped 6; count of bases not matched to a gene: 4. It was with a sample-barcoded 5' primer and a J-beta primer mix that a second PCR of roughly 7 to 12 cycles was run. TCRdb re-analysed the 5' RACE reads in MiXCR, keeping a single row per CDR3 protein. The data show 1.4 million to 1.5 million distinct CDR3 sequences, roughly 40% seen once. Note on this clonotype: Its antigen is not identified.

The TCR originated in a woman between 18 and 29 years old in good health. This chain connects TRBV24-1 to TRBJ2-2, with 7 bases aligning to TRBD1. What was sequenced was blood. DNA for the CDR3: TGTGCCACCAGTGACCCGCAGGGGGCCGGGGAGCTGTTTTTT. This codes for CATSDPQGAGELFF.